This T cell receptor beta chain emerged from a study of T-cell memory formation after mild COVID-19. A single record per CDR3 protein comes from TCRdb applying MiXCR to the 5' RACE reads. The sample contains fewer than 500,000 distinct CDR3 sequences, 25% of which appear only once. The TCR sequence derives from an adult woman who had mild COVID-19 (a few samples of this study predate the infection). Cell type and time point are not known. The sequencing input was PBMCs or a T cell subset sorted from them (not recorded which).

CDR3 protein: CASSYREGNEKLFF. CDR3 DNA sequence: TGTGCCAGCAGTTACAGGGAGGGTAATGAAAAACTGTTTTTT. V gene TRBV27 combines with J gene TRBJ1-4; weak D call: TRBD1 (6 bases). The CDR3 extends over 14 amino acids. With 4 bases removed from V and 4 bases from J, the gap between germline ends came to 10 bases. Germline-derived CDR1 and CDR2 are MNHEY and SMNVEV (reference sequence).